This is a list of T cell receptor beta chains from one sample in a study of OX40 agonist ivuxolimab in advanced cancers. Produced via immunoSEQ multiplex PCR; TCRdb's table is partial and in-frame only. The sample shows about 76,000 clones, around 82% of them seen only once. This specimen consisted of CD4+ or CD8+ T cells sorted from blood, obtained in a trial of the OX40 agonist ivuxolimab. Receptors were obtained from an adult with an advanced solid tumor such as melanoma, head and neck, liver or kidney cancer. Both conserved end residues are part of each CDR3. The D gene is left open where the match is weak. A clone size is listed for some rows: how often the clone was seen (once, few, many), or a class if it is expanded.

V gene,D gene,clone size,J gene,CDR3 protein,CDR3 DNA
TRBV27,.,.,TRBJ1-2,CASKGREENYGYTF,TGTGCCAGCAAAGGTCGGGAAGAGAACTATGGCTACACCTTC
TRBV6-6,TRBD2,.,TRBJ2-1,CASSTLAGGYNEQFF,TGTGCCAGCAGTACACTAGCGGGGGGATACAATGAGCAGTTCTTC
TRBV11-3,TRBD1,.,TRBJ2-2,CASSSGQGRTGELFF,TGTGCCAGCAGCTCGGGACAGGGTCGAACCGGGGAGCTGTTTTTT
TRBV5-4,TRBD1,.,TRBJ2-1,CASSPGQGVYNEQFF,TGTGCCAGCAGCCCCGGACAGGGGGTATACAATGAGCAGTTCTTC
TRBV2,.,few,TRBJ1-2,CASSIRPNYGYTF,TGTGCCAGCAGTATCCGGCCTAACTATGGCTACACCTTC
TRBV10-3,.,.,TRBJ1-1,CATDRDRAFF,TGTGCCACCGACCGCGATCGTGCTTTCTTT
TRBV29-1,TRBD1,.,TRBJ2-2,CSVGYRGNTGELFF,TGCAGCGTTGGGTACAGGGGGAACACCGGGGAGCTGTTTTTT
TRBV4-1,TRBD2,.,TRBJ2-2,CASSPNAGGGTGELFF,TGCGCCAGCAGCCCCAACGCGGGGGGGGGAACCGGGGAGCTGTTTTTT
TRBV7-2,TRBD1,.,TRBJ2-5,CASSLLGTGVETQYF,TGTGCCAGCAGCCTACTAGGGACAGGGGTCGAGACCCAGTACTTC
TRBV7-2,.,.,TRBJ2-7,CASSLGTLSSYEQYF,TGTGCCAGCAGCTTAGGGACACTGAGCTCCTACGAGCAGTACTTC
TRBV7-2,TRBD2,.,TRBJ2-7,CASSSPPGLAGGPAYEQYF,TGTGCCAGCAGCTCCCCGCCGGGACTAGCGGGAGGGCCAGCCTACGAGCAGTACTTC
TRBV20-1,.,.,TRBJ1-1,CSARNQGSAFF,TGCAGTGCTAGGAATCAAGGGTCAGCTTTCTTT
TRBV5-1,TRBD1,.,TRBJ2-3,CASSWGQGPDTQYF,TGCGCCAGCAGCTGGGGACAGGGGCCAGATACGCAGTATTTT
TRBV6-5,.,.,TRBJ1-5,CASSRDPRGQPQHF,TGTGCCAGCAGTAGAGACCCTAGGGGTCAGCCCCAGCATTTT
TRBV2,TRBD1,.,TRBJ1-3,CASSEQGASSGNTIYF,TGTGCCAGCAGTGAGCAGGGGGCCAGCTCTGGAAACACCATATATTTT
TRBV25-1,TRBD1,few,TRBJ1-2,CASIGQEAGYTF,TGTGCCAGCATAGGACAGGAGGCTGGCTACACCTTC
TRBV7-2,.,.,TRBJ2-3,CASRSGHITDTQYF,TGTGCCAGCAGGTCGGGACACATCACAGATACGCAGTATTTT
TRBV4-1,.,.,TRBJ2-7,CASSQGRDLTAYEQYF,TGCGCCAGCAGCCAAGGACGGGACCTCACGGCCTACGAGCAGTACTTC
TRBV13,TRBD1,.,TRBJ2-6,CASSAQGAHGANVLTF,TGTGCCAGCAGTGCCCAGGGGGCGCACGGGGCCAACGTCCTGACCTTC
TRBV5-6,.,.,TRBJ1-1,CASSLVRGNTEAFF,TGTGCCAGCAGCCTGGTGCGGGGGAACACTGAAGCTTTCTTT
TRBV27,.,.,TRBJ2-7,CASSQTPSSYEQYF,TGTGCCAGCAGCCAGACACCGAGCTCCTACGAGCAGTACTTC
TRBV4-1,.,.,TRBJ2-7,CASSQAGGQGLFYEQYF,TGCGCCAGCAGCCAAGCAGGAGGTCAGGGACTCTTCTACGAGCAGTACTTC
TRBV9,TRBD2,.,TRBJ2-1,CASSGETSGTVYNEQFF,TGTGCCAGCAGCGGAGAAACTAGCGGGACAGTTTACAATGAGCAGTTCTTC
TRBV7-9,.,once,TRBJ1-1,CASSPRHDEAFF,TGTGCCAGCAGCCCCCGACACGACGAAGCTTTCTTT